This T cell receptor beta chain was obtained from a study of cytomegalovirus exposure and HLA in healthy donors. The CDR3 spans 15 residues. After removal of 2 bases from V and 5 bases from J, the junction contained 4 bases not matched to a gene. Looked up from germline, CDR1 is WNHNN and CDR2 is SYGVQD (reference sequence). Sequenced by immunoSEQ multiplex PCR; TCRdb stores in-frame clones only, minus some. In the table there are 70,000 to 85,000 clones, less than 95% of which are singletons. This chain joins TRBV10-1 and TRBJ2-1; 9 bases match TRBD2. Specimen: PBMCs. The TCR sequence derives from a woman aged 18-29 years in good health and CMV-seropositive. CDR3: CASSEGSGSNNEQFF. CDR3 bases: TGCGCCAGCAGTGAGGGTAGCGGGAGCAACAATGAGCAGTTCTTC.